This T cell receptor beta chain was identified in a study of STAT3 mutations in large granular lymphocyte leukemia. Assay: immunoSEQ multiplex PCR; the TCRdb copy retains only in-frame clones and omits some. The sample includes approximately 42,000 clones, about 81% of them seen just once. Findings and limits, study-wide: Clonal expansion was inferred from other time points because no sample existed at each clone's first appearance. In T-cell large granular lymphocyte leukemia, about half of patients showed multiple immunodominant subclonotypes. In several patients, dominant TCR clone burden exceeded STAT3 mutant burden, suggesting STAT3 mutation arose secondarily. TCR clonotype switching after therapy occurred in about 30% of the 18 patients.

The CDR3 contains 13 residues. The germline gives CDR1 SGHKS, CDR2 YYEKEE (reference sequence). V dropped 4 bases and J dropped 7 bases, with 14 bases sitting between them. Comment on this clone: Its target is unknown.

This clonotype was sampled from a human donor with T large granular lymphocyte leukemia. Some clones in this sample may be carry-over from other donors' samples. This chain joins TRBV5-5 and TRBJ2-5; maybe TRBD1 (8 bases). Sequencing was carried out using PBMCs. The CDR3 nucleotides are TGTGCCAGCAGCCTGACAGGGGAGGGGACCCAGTACTTC. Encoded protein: CASSLTGEGTQYF.